This T cell receptor beta chain was identified in a study of Ad26.COV2.S vaccination and SARS-CoV-2 variants. This sample's treatment: about 20 received Ad26.COV2.S at low or high dose, single or two shots; about 5 received placebo; per-sample allocation not given. It was on day 63 after the first vaccine or placebo injection that samples were taken. Some clones are missing from TCRdb's copy, which holds only in-frame ones; the method was immunoSEQ multiplex PCR. The sample lists approximately 280,000 clones, about 89% occurring once. The material was peripheral blood, obtained in a trial of Ad26.COV2.S vaccine versus placebo. The receptor comes from a person between 18 and 65 years old who received the Ad26.COV2.S COVID-19 vaccine or a placebo.

CDR3 amino acids: CAWTRTDTYEQYF. The CDR3 DNA reads TGTGCCTGGACCAGGACAGATACCTACGAGCAGTACTTC. This chain links TRBV30 with TRBJ2-7; weak D call: TRBD1 (6 bases). V was cut by 4 bases and J by 2 bases, with 12 bases left in between. The CDR3 runs to 13 residues. Germline-derived CDR1 and CDR2 are GTSNPN and SVGIG (reference sequence).